This section outlines one TCR beta chain sequence together with its context. Per the original methods: The authors estimated nucleated cell counts from reference gene primer amplification. Profiled with immunoSEQ multiplex PCR; TCRdb holds only in-frame clones, not every one. V and J calls and clone size come straight from that table; D and trimming were deduced from the DNA. Seen here are under 500,000 clones, approximately 90% observed once, and the top ten hold about 2.1%. V lost 7 bases and J 6 bases, leaving 18 bases between the germline ends. Germline V gene sequence: CDR1 ENHRY, CDR2 SYGVKD. This CDR3 has 14 amino acids. This entry is derived from a study of blood T cell repertoires in COVID-19. Study-level information: Samples came from the United States, Italy and Spain, spanning acute and convalescent COVID-19.

Participants spanned ages about 18 to 95 years and resided in 20 to 25 US areas. The chain couples TRBV10-3 to TRBJ1-2, with D uncertain. This TCR was recovered from a woman aged 18-30 years with acute COVID-19. The sample was PBMCs or T cells enriched from blood (not recorded which). In DNA, the CDR3 is TGTGCCATCAATGACCGACATACAAGAGATGGCTACACCTTC. This gives the protein CAINDRHTRDGYTF.